A selection of T cell receptor beta chains follows, all from one sample in a study of vaccination and CD4 T cells after COVID-19. Their cognate antigens are unknown. Each CDR3 protein gets one entry after TCRdb re-called the PCR reads with MiXCR. The repertoire holds 15,000 or so distinct CDR3 sequences, roughly 51% seen once, with about 16% in the top ten. Sequenced sample: CD4+ T cells from blood, cultured in vitro. These receptors were obtained from a human donor who had recovered from COVID-19. CDR3s include the opening cysteine and the closing phenylalanine or tryptophan. The order of the fields is clone size, D gene, V gene, J gene, CDR3 protein, CDR3 DNA. D genes are given only for firm matches. Only part of the rows carry a size: once, few, many, or a class if the clone is expanded.

clone size: -
D gene: TRBD1
V gene: TRBV9
J gene: TRBJ1-2
CDR3 protein: CASSQGTGPYGYTF
CDR3 DNA: TGTGCCAGCAGCCAGGGGACAGGGCCCTATGGCTACACCTTC

clone size: -
D gene: TRBD1
V gene: TRBV6-2/TRBV6-3
J gene: TRBJ1-2
CDR3 protein: CASSRTGVGYGYTF
CDR3 DNA: TGTGCCAGCAGCCGCACAGGGGTCGGCTATGGCTACACCTTC

clone size: -
D gene: -
V gene: TRBV7-9
J gene: TRBJ2-3
CDR3 protein: CASSPNRDTDTQYF
CDR3 DNA: TGTGCCAGCAGCCCGAACAGGGACACAGATACGCAGTATTTT

clone size: -
D gene: TRBD2
V gene: TRBV7-2
J gene: TRBJ2-1
CDR3 protein: CASSGVTSGRPNNEQFF
CDR3 DNA: TGTGCCAGCAGCGGGGTAACTAGCGGGAGGCCAAACAATGAGCAGTTCTTC

clone size: -
D gene: -
V gene: TRBV4-1
J gene: TRBJ2-7
CDR3 protein: CASSQDLAMSIYEQYF
CDR3 DNA: TGCGCCAGCAGCCAAGATCTCGCCATGAGTATCTACGAGCAGTACTTC

clone size: few
D gene: TRBD2
V gene: TRBV5-8
J gene: TRBJ2-5
CDR3 protein: CASSSGLAGGPAETQYF
CDR3 DNA: TGTGCCAGCAGCTCGGGACTAGCGGGGGGGCCTGCAGAGACCCAGTACTTC

clone size: -
D gene: -
V gene: TRBV30
J gene: TRBJ1-1
CDR3 protein: CAWNVGVTEAFF
CDR3 DNA: TGTGCCTGGAACGTGGGGGTCACTGAAGCTTTCTTT

clone size: few
D gene: TRBD1
V gene: TRBV20-1
J gene: TRBJ1-5
CDR3 protein: CSARDFQGAGQPQHF
CDR3 DNA: TGCAGTGCTAGAGATTTTCAGGGGGCAGGTCAGCCCCAGCATTTT

clone size: once
D gene: -
V gene: TRBV6-5
J gene: TRBJ1-6
CDR3 protein: CASSYTGNNSPLHF
CDR3 DNA: TGTGCCAGCAGTTACACAGGGAACAATTCACCCCTCCACTTT

clone size: -
D gene: TRBD1
V gene: TRBV20-1
J gene: TRBJ1-4
CDR3 protein: CSAPQGNEKLFF
CDR3 DNA: TGCAGTGCCCCACAGGGGAATGAAAAACTGTTTTTT

clone size: -
D gene: -
V gene: TRBV7-2
J gene: TRBJ2-7
CDR3 protein: CASSTLPGPGGEQYF
CDR3 DNA: TGTGCCAGCAGCACGCTACCCGGACCCGGGGGCGAGCAGTACTTC

clone size: -
D gene: -
V gene: TRBV21-1
J gene: TRBJ1-5
CDR3 protein: CASSNRDRARSRGYSNQPQHF
CDR3 DNA: TGTGCCAGCAGCAACCGGGACAGGGCTAGGTCCCGGGGATATAGCAATCAGCCCCAGCATTTT

clone size: -
D gene: TRBD2
V gene: TRBV20-1
J gene: TRBJ2-7
CDR3 protein: CSARPSGGGRQYF
CDR3 DNA: TGCAGTGCTAGACCCTCTGGAGGCGGGAGGCAGTACTTC

clone size: few
D gene: -
V gene: TRBV2
J gene: TRBJ1-2
CDR3 protein: CASSVRSGYTF
CDR3 DNA: TGTGCCAGCAGTGTACGCTCTGGCTACACCTTC

clone size: -
D gene: -
V gene: TRBV7-2
J gene: TRBJ1-1
CDR3 protein: CASSPGGGLIEGAFF
CDR3 DNA: TGTGCCAGCAGCCCCGGGGGGGGGTTGATTGAAGGAGCTTTCTTT

clone size: -
D gene: -
V gene: TRBV5-1
J gene: TRBJ1-3
CDR3 protein: CASSSGYTGNTIYF
CDR3 DNA: TGCGCCAGCAGCTCAGGATACACAGGAAACACCATATATTTT

clone size: few
D gene: -
V gene: TRBV7-9
J gene: TRBJ2-3
CDR3 protein: CASSLSARPDTQYF
CDR3 DNA: TGTGCCAGCAGCTTATCCGCCCGGCCAGATACGCAGTATTTT

clone size: once
D gene: TRBD2
V gene: TRBV7-9
J gene: TRBJ2-1
CDR3 protein: CASSLGASGSNEQFF
CDR3 DNA: TGTGCCAGCAGCTTAGGGGCTAGCGGGAGCAATGAGCAGTTCTTC

clone size: -
D gene: -
V gene: TRBV7-2
J gene: TRBJ2-7
CDR3 protein: CASSLEYWQDYEQYF
CDR3 DNA: TGTGCCAGCAGCTTAGAGTACTGGCAGGACTACGAGCAGTACTTC

clone size: few
D gene: -
V gene: TRBV20-1
J gene: TRBJ2-7
CDR3 protein: CSARQLTNSYEQYF
CDR3 DNA: TGCAGTGCTAGACAGCTCACCAACTCCTACGAGCAGTACTTC

clone size: -
D gene: -
V gene: TRBV6-1
J gene: TRBJ2-5
CDR3 protein: CASSRGNQETQYF
CDR3 DNA: TGTGCCAGCAGCAGGGGAAACCAAGAGACCCAGTACTTC

clone size: -
D gene: -
V gene: TRBV6-2/TRBV6-3
J gene: TRBJ2-7
CDR3 protein: CASSLRPGPVSPHEQYF
CDR3 DNA: TGTGCCAGCAGTTTACGACCGGGACCCGTTTCCCCACACGAGCAGTACTTC

clone size: -
D gene: -
V gene: TRBV6-2/TRBV6-3
J gene: TRBJ1-5
CDR3 protein: CASTVTGEGNQPQHF
CDR3 DNA: TGTGCCAGCACCGTGACGGGGGAAGGCAATCAGCCCCAGCATTTT

clone size: -
D gene: -
V gene: TRBV20-1
J gene: TRBJ2-3
CDR3 protein: CSAEARGADTQYF
CDR3 DNA: TGCAGTGCGGAAGCACGTGGGGCGGATACGCAGTATTTT

clone size: few
D gene: TRBD2
V gene: TRBV15
J gene: TRBJ2-5
CDR3 protein: CATSRDSGRLETQYF
CDR3 DNA: TGTGCCACCAGCAGAGATAGCGGGAGGTTGGAGACCCAGTACTTC

clone size: -
D gene: -
V gene: TRBV6-1
J gene: TRBJ1-2
CDR3 protein: CASSLRQIPYGYTF
CDR3 DNA: TGTGCCAGCAGCCTCAGACAAATACCGTATGGCTACACCTTC

clone size: few
D gene: -
V gene: TRBV6-2/TRBV6-3
J gene: TRBJ1-1
CDR3 protein: CASRRSRTRDTEAFF
CDR3 DNA: TGTGCCAGCAGGAGGTCCCGGACGCGGGACACTGAAGCTTTCTTT

clone size: -
D gene: -
V gene: TRBV20-1
J gene: TRBJ1-1
CDR3 protein: CSASGHTEAFF
CDR3 DNA: TGCAGTGCTAGTGGACACACTGAAGCTTTCTTT

clone size: -
D gene: -
V gene: TRBV19
J gene: TRBJ1-2
CDR3 protein: CASSSGHPDPYGYTF
CDR3 DNA: TGTGCCAGTAGTAGTGGACATCCAGACCCCTATGGCTACACCTTC

clone size: -
D gene: -
V gene: TRBV30
J gene: TRBJ1-1
CDR3 protein: CAWSVRRAPTENTEAFF
CDR3 DNA: TGTGCCTGGAGTGTACGGCGGGCCCCCACTGAAAACACTGAAGCTTTCTTT

clone size: -
D gene: -
V gene: TRBV7-2
J gene: TRBJ2-7
CDR3 protein: CASSLRRQTGQYF
CDR3 DNA: TGTGCCAGCAGCTTACGCAGACAAACGGGGCAGTACTTC

clone size: -
D gene: -
V gene: TRBV6-4
J gene: TRBJ2-2
CDR3 protein: CASSVEAGQYTGELFF
CDR3 DNA: TGTGCCAGCAGTGTGGAAGCGGGACAATACACCGGGGAGCTGTTTTTT

clone size: -
D gene: -
V gene: TRBV2
J gene: TRBJ1-5
CDR3 protein: CASSDLNPSNQPQHF
CDR3 DNA: TGTGCCAGCAGTGATTTGAATCCGAGCAATCAGCCCCAGCATTTT

clone size: -
D gene: TRBD1
V gene: TRBV19
J gene: TRBJ2-5
CDR3 protein: CASSWEQGPQETQYF
CDR3 DNA: TGTGCCAGTAGTTGGGAACAGGGGCCCCAAGAGACCCAGTACTTC

clone size: -
D gene: -
V gene: TRBV24-1
J gene: TRBJ2-3
CDR3 protein: CATQTRESTDTQYF
CDR3 DNA: TGTGCCACTCAAACTAGAGAAAGCACAGATACGCAGTATTTT

clone size: -
D gene: TRBD1
V gene: TRBV6-1
J gene: TRBJ1-4
CDR3 protein: CASSIQGGGYEKLFF
CDR3 DNA: TGTGCCAGCAGCATTCAGGGGGGGGGCTATGAAAAACTGTTTTTT

clone size: -
D gene: -
V gene: TRBV19
J gene: TRBJ1-2
CDR3 protein: CASSKLASQGAYGYTF
CDR3 DNA: TGTGCCAGTAGTAAACTAGCTTCGCAGGGAGCCTATGGCTACACCTTC

clone size: -
D gene: TRBD2
V gene: TRBV20-1
J gene: TRBJ2-7
CDR3 protein: CSARPGKTGSGGFSYEQYF
CDR3 DNA: TGCAGTGCTAGACCAGGGAAAACGGGTAGCGGGGGGTTCTCCTACGAGCAGTACTTC

clone size: -
D gene: -
V gene: TRBV2
J gene: TRBJ1-5
CDR3 protein: CASRERANSNQPQHF
CDR3 DNA: TGTGCCAGCAGGGAGAGAGCGAATAGCAATCAGCCCCAGCATTTT

clone size: few
D gene: TRBD2
V gene: TRBV2
J gene: TRBJ2-1
CDR3 protein: CASSDRGLAYNEQFF
CDR3 DNA: TGTGCCAGCAGTGATAGGGGACTAGCGTACAATGAGCAGTTCTTC

clone size: -
D gene: TRBD1
V gene: TRBV6-1
J gene: TRBJ1-6
CDR3 protein: CASTQWATGTNSPLHF
CDR3 DNA: TGTGCCAGCACCCAGTGGGCGACAGGGACCAATTCACCCCTCCACTTT

clone size: -
D gene: TRBD2
V gene: TRBV2
J gene: TRBJ2-1
CDR3 protein: CASSRSSGGANEQFF
CDR3 DNA: TGTGCCAGCAGCCGCTCTAGCGGTGGGGCCAATGAGCAGTTCTTC

clone size: -
D gene: -
V gene: TRBV20-1
J gene: TRBJ1-2
CDR3 protein: CSAPDTTTPGAGYTF
CDR3 DNA: TGCAGTGCCCCGGACACCACTACCCCCGGGGCTGGCTACACCTTC

clone size: once
D gene: -
V gene: TRBV29-1
J gene: TRBJ1-5
CDR3 protein: CSVAAGSYQPQHF
CDR3 DNA: TGCAGCGTTGCGGCGGGCAGCTATCAGCCCCAGCATTTT

clone size: few
D gene: -
V gene: TRBV15
J gene: TRBJ2-2
CDR3 protein: CATSGTGELFF
CDR3 DNA: TGTGCCACCAGCGGAACAGGGGAGCTGTTTTTT

clone size: -
D gene: TRBD2
V gene: TRBV6-1
J gene: TRBJ2-3
CDR3 protein: CASSEGRTSGGTDTQYF
CDR3 DNA: TGTGCCAGCAGTGAAGGGAGGACTAGCGGGGGCACAGATACGCAGTATTTT

clone size: few
D gene: -
V gene: TRBV7-8
J gene: TRBJ2-5
CDR3 protein: CASSSRSMRPQYQETQYF
CDR3 DNA: TGTGCCAGCAGCTCTCGATCCATGAGGCCCCAGTACCAAGAGACCCAGTACTTC

clone size: -
D gene: -
V gene: TRBV2
J gene: TRBJ2-7
CDR3 protein: CASQTGTYRYEQYF
CDR3 DNA: TGTGCCAGCCAAACCGGGACTTACCGTTACGAGCAGTACTTC

clone size: -
D gene: -
V gene: TRBV10-3
J gene: TRBJ2-7
CDR3 protein: CAIKDSTYEQYF
CDR3 DNA: TGTGCCATCAAAGACAGTACCTACGAGCAGTACTTC

clone size: few
D gene: -
V gene: TRBV27
J gene: TRBJ2-7
CDR3 protein: CASSLFSGGTGTEPYEQYF
CDR3 DNA: TGTGCCAGCAGTTTATTTTCGGGGGGGACAGGAACCGAACCCTACGAGCAGTACTTC

clone size: -
D gene: -
V gene: TRBV7-9
J gene: TRBJ2-5
CDR3 protein: CASSFWETQYF
CDR3 DNA: TGTGCCAGCAGCTTTTGGGAGACCCAGTACTTC

clone size: -
D gene: -
V gene: TRBV11-3
J gene: TRBJ2-3
CDR3 protein: CASSLRQAGTQYF
CDR3 DNA: TGTGCCAGCAGCCTGCGACAGGCGGGCACGCAGTATTTT

clone size: few
D gene: -
V gene: TRBV27
J gene: TRBJ1-1
CDR3 protein: CASSFGGRDTEAFF
CDR3 DNA: TGTGCCAGCAGTTTCGGGGGCAGGGACACTGAAGCTTTCTTT

clone size: few
D gene: TRBD1
V gene: TRBV2
J gene: TRBJ1-5
CDR3 protein: CASRESGGMGNQPQHF
CDR3 DNA: TGTGCCAGCAGGGAGTCAGGGGGGATGGGCAATCAGCCCCAGCATTTT

clone size: -
D gene: -
V gene: TRBV9
J gene: TRBJ2-5
CDR3 protein: CASSVVEGGGTQYF
CDR3 DNA: TGTGCCAGCAGCGTAGTTGAGGGAGGCGGGACCCAGTACTTC